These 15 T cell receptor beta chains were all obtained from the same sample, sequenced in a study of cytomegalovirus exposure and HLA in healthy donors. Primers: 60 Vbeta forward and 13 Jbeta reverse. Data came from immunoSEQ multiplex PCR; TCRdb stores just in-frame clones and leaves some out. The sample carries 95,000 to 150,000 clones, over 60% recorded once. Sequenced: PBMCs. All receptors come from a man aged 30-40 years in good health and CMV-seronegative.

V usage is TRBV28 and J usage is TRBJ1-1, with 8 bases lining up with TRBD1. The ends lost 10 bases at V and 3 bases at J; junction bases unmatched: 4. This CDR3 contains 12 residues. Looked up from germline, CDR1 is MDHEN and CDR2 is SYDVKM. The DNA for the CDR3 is TGTGCCACCGTGACAGGGGACACTGAAGCTTTCTTT. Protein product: CATVTGDTEAFF. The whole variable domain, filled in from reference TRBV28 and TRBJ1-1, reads DVKVTQSSRYLVKRTGEKVFLECVQDMDHENMFWYRQDPGLGLRLIYFSYDVKMKEKGDIPEGYSVSREKKERFSLILESASTNQTSMYLCATVTGDTEAFFGQGTRLTVV.

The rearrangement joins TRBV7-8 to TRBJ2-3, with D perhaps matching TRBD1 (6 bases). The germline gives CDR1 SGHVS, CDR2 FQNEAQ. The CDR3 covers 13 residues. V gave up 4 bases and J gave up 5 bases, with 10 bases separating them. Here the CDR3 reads CASSSGQRDTQYF. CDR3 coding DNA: TGTGCCAGCAGCTCGGGACAAAGAGATACGCAGTATTTT. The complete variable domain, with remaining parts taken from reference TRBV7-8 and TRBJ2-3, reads GAGVSQSPRYKVAKRGQDVALRCDPISGHVSLFWYQQALGQGPEFLTYFQNEAQLDKSGLPSDRFFAERPEGSVSTLKIQRTQQEDSAVYLCASSSGQRDTQYFGPGTRLTVL.

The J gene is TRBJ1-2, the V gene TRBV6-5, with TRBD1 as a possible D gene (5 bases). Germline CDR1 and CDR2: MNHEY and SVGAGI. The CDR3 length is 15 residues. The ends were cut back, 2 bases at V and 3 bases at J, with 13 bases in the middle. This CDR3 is CASSYGSPGDYGYTF. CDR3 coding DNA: TGTGCCAGCAGTTACGGCTCCCCGGGGGACTATGGCTACACCTTC.

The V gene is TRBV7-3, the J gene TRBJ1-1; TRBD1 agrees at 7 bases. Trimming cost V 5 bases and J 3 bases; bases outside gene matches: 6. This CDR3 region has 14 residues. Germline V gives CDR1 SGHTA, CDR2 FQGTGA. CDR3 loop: CASSPRQGYTEAFF. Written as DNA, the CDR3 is TGTGCCAGCAGCCCTCGACAGGGCTACACTGAAGCTTTCTTT.

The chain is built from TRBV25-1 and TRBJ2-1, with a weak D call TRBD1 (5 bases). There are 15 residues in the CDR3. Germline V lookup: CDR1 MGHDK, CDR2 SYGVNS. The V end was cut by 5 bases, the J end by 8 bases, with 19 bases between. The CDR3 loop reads CASSLPFGQGDEQFF. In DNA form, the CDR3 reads TGTGCCAGCAGTCTGCCTTTTGGACAAGGTGATGAGCAGTTCTTC.

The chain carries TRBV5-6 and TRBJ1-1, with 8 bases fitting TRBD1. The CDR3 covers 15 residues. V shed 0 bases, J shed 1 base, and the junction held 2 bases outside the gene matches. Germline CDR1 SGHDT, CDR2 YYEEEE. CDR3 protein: CASSLAQGANTEAFF. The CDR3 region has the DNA TGTGCCAGCAGCTTGGCCCAGGGGGCGAACACTGAAGCTTTCTTT.

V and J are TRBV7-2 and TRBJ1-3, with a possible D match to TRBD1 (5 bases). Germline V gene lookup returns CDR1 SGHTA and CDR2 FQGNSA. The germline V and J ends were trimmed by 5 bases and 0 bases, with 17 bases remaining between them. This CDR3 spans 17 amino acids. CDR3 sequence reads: CASSTEAGPASGNTIYF. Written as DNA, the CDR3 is TGTGCCAGCAGCACAGAAGCAGGGCCAGCCTCTGGAAACACCATATATTTT.

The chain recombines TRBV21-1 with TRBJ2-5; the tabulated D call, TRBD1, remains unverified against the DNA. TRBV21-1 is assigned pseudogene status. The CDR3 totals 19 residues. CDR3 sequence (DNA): TGTGCCAGCAGCAAACAACCATCTAATGACAGGGCCCCGCAAGAGACCCAGTACTTC. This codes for CASSKQPSNDRAPQETQYF.

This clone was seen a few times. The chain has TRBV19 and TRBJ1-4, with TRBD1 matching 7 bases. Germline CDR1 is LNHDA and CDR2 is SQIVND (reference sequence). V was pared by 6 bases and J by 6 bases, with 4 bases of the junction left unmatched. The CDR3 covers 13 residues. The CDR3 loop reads CASRRTGDEKLFF. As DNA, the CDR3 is TGTGCCAGTAGACGAACAGGGGATGAAAAACTGTTTTTT.

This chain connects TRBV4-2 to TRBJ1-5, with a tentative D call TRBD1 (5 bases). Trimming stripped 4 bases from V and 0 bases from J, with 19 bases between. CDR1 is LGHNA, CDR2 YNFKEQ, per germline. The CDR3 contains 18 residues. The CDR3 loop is CASSPSQGREGSNQPQHF. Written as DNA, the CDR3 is TGTGCCAGCAGCCCCTCCCAAGGCAGGGAGGGTAGCAATCAGCCCCAGCATTTT.

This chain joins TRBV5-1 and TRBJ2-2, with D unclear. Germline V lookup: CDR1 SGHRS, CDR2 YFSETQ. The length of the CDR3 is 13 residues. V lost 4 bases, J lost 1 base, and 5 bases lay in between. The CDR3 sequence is CASSPRNTGELFF. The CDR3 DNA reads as TGCGCCAGCAGCCCCAGGAACACCGGGGAGCTGTTTTTT.

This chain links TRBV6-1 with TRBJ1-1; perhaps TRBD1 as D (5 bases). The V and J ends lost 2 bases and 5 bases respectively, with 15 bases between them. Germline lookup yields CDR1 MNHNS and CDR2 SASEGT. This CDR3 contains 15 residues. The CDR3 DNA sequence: TGTGCCAGCAGTGAAACGCGGGGGAGGGAGACTGAAGCTTTCTTT. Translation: CASSETRGRETEAFF.

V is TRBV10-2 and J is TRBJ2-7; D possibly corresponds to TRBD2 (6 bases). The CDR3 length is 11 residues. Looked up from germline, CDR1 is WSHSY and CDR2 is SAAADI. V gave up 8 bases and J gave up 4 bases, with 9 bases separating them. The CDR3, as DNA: TGCGCCAGCTCTGGGGGGTACGAGCAGTACTTC. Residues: CASSGGYEQYF.

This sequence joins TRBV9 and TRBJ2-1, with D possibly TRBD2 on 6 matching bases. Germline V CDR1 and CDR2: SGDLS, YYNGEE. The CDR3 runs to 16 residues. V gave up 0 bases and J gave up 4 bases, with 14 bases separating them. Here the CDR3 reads CASSVVAAPPYNEQFF. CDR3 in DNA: TGTGCCAGCAGCGTAGTAGCGGCGCCCCCTTACAATGAGCAGTTCTTC.

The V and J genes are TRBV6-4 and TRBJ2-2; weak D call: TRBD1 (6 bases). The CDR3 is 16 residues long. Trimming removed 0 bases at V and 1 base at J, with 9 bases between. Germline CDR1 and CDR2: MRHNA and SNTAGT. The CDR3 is CASSDSATGNTGELFF. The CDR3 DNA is TGTGCCAGCAGTGACTCAGCGACAGGGAACACCGGGGAGCTGTTTTTT.